The rows below give T cell receptor beta chains drawn from one sample of a study of circulating tumor DNA in untreated peripheral T-cell lymphoma. Sequenced by immunoSEQ multiplex PCR; TCRdb stores in-frame clones only, minus some. The table lists 5,500 to 7,500 clones, 62% of them singletons, with about 50% in the top ten. The sample consisted of tumor tissue. The receptors were sampled from a human donor with peripheral T-cell lymphoma. Each CDR3 is given without its conserved first and last residue. D genes are given only for firm matches. Part of the rows lack a size; the others show once, few, many or a class for expanded clones.

clone size,J gene,V gene,D gene,CDR3 protein
few,TRBJ1-1,TRBV19,.,ASSILGSLNTEAF
.,TRBJ2-2,TRBV18,.,ASSPGLGELF
medium-sized,TRBJ1-2,TRBV6-8,.,ASSYGPTASLGGYT
few,TRBJ2-3,TRBV19,.,ASSRQVQTDTQY
few,TRBJ2-1,TRBV19,.,ASSIWGDSRGNEQF
.,TRBJ1-2,TRBV30,.,AWSDPNYGYT
.,TRBJ1-6,TRBV11-3,TRBD1,ASSPRQGKNSPLH
.,TRBJ1-6,TRBV28,.,ASSFYRTVNSPLH
.,TRBJ1-4,TRBV6-8,.,ASSTGRVREKLF
.,TRBJ1-1,TRBV18,.,ASSPSRQNTEAF
once,TRBJ2-5,TRBV12-5,.,ASGLVHVTGEETQY
few,TRBJ2-1,TRBV11-3,.,ASSLDGQSGGNEQF
.,TRBJ2-1,TRBV19,TRBD2,ASSSSGGPYNEQF
.,TRBJ2-7,TRBV29-1,TRBD1,SVGTGGYEQY
.,TRBJ2-5,TRBV5-1,.,ASSLGGYQETQY
.,TRBJ2-2,TRBV7-6,TRBD2,ASSNLAGQNTGELF
few,TRBJ2-2,TRBV19,.,ASSYRANTGELF
.,TRBJ2-1,TRBV12-5,TRBD2,ASGRTSGRNEQF
few,TRBJ1-4,TRBV6-8,.,ASSYRGGAYEKLF
.,TRBJ1-1,TRBV7-7,TRBD1,ASSDRGLMNTEAF
.,TRBJ1-2,TRBV30,.,AWSSVRRNYGYT
.,TRBJ1-2,TRBV6-8,.,AISKTEAEGGYT
.,TRBJ2-5,TRBV6-1,TRBD2,ASSETSGRIGETQY
.,TRBJ1-6,TRBV10-2,.,ASNPFGTGAPLH
once,TRBJ2-1,TRBV11-3,.,ASSGSSSYNEQF
.,TRBJ1-1,TRBV18,.,ASSPGFAEAF
.,TRBJ2-7,TRBV1,.,ASSQDGGVRNYEQY
.,TRBJ1-5,TRBV9,.,ASSDKGYQPQH
.,TRBJ2-3,TRBV11-3,TRBD2,ASAHGRGDTDTQY
.,TRBJ1-1,TRBV18,TRBD1,ASSARQGTNTEAF
.,TRBJ2-7,TRBV6-8,.,ASSSGVSYEQY
.,TRBJ2-3,TRBV7-6,.,ASSLNWGRDTQY
.,TRBJ2-5,TRBV6-8,.,ASSPLRGETQY
.,TRBJ2-6,TRBV6-8,.,ASIRPGANVLT
.,TRBJ2-7,TRBV12-5,TRBD2,ASSLVRLAGGYEQY
few,TRBJ2-7,TRBV19,.,ASSTARDGTYEQY
medium-sized,TRBJ1-6,TRBV14,.,ASSQFPADRTTINSPLH
few,TRBJ1-2,TRBV6-8,.,AISRGEGGYT
few,TRBJ2-5,TRBV6-4,.,ASSSYTFQETQY
few,TRBJ2-1,TRBV29-1,.,SWGLNYNEQF
few,TRBJ2-2,TRBV29-1,.,SVEAPVGTGELF
once,TRBJ2-3,TRBV5-1,TRBD2,ASTPGGVRDTQY
.,TRBJ2-1,TRBV6-8,TRBD2,ASSVLAGGNEQF
once,TRBJ2-5,TRBV7-1,.,ASTTPLRETQY
.,TRBJ2-1,TRBV18,TRBD2,ASSPSSGSSNEQF
.,TRBJ2-7,TRBV6-8,.,ASSYSRGPYEQY
.,TRBJ2-3,TRBV19,TRBD1,ASSIGTGWADTQY
.,TRBJ1-1,TRBV19,.,ASRADRPTTEAF
few,TRBJ1-1,TRBV18,.,ASSPLAGRGHTEAF